This T cell receptor (beta chain) derives from a study of blood T cell repertoires in COVID-19. Study details: Donors in the United States, Italy and Spain gave samples during acute or convalescent COVID-19. Nucleic acid was either cDNA or gDNA, and it came from T cells, B-cell-depleted T cells, or PBMCs.

V was trimmed by 5 bases and J by 2 bases, leaving 10 bases between them. Germline V gene sequence: CDR1 SGHVS, CDR2 FNYEAQ. The CDR3 is 14 residues long. Per the authors' pipeline: Amplification from reference gene primers served as the basis for estimated nucleated cell counts. The repertoire was sequenced with immunoSEQ multiplex PCR; TCRdb's copy has only in-frame clones and lacks some. That table supplies the V and J calls and clone size; D and trimming were determined from the DNA. The sample gives 80,000 or so clones, roughly 89% of which show up once; under 2% is in the top ten. This clone has a handful of counts.

The receptor was isolated from a woman between 50 and 59 years old in a cohort sampled during active COVID-19. The genes are TRBV7-6 and TRBJ1-5; no clear D. Sequences were obtained from peripheral blood. CDR3 sequence (DNA): TGTGCCAGCAGCACCGACACTGGCAATCAGCCCCAGCATTTT. It encodes CASSTDTGNQPQHF.